These 11 T cell receptor beta chains came from one sample sequenced in a study of prognosis after radiotherapy for stage I lung cancer. Multiplex PCR, run in two rounds, amplified TCR beta CDR3 from genomic DNA. Initially, in first-round PCR, primers specific to each TRBV and TRBJ gene were used. TCRdb independently ran MiXCR on the multiplex PCR reads; one entry per CDR3 protein. The profile shows fewer than 35,000 distinct CDR3 sequences, 40% to 55% of them singletons. The sequences come from PBMCs, collected before or after stereotactic body radiation therapy (not recorded which). The receptors derive from a donor over 45 with non-small cell lung cancer.

About this clonotype itself: Given the absence of the conserved phenylalanine or tryptophan at the CDR3 end, a read error is likely. The rearrangement uses TRBV20-1 and TRBJ2-5; TRBD1 agrees at 8 bases. The CDR3 totals 12 residues. Germline CDR1 and CDR2: DFQATT and SNEGSKA (reference sequence). For the CDR3, the DNA is TGCATTCAGGGGGCAGGGGCAGAGACCCAGTACCTC. This gives the protein CIQGAGAETQYL.

This clonotype was observed many times. This rearrangement joins TRBV9 to TRBJ1-5, with TRBD1 identical over 9 bases. Trimming removed 0 bases from V and 7 bases from J; junction bases left unmatched: 5. The CDR3 has 15 amino acids. Germline V gives CDR1 SGDLS, CDR2 YYNGEE. The CDR3 sequence: CASSVGGQGPQPQHF. CDR3 in DNA: TGTGCCAGCAGCGTAGGCGGACAGGGGCCCCAGCCCCAGCATTTT. The whole variable domain, remainder taken from reference TRBV9 and TRBJ1-5, is DSGVTQTPKHLITATGQRVTLRCSPRSGDLSVYWYQQSLDQGLQFLIQYYNGEERAKGNILERFSAQQFPDLHSELNLSSLELGDSALYFCASSVGGQGPQPQHFGDGTRLSIL.

The chain is built from TRBV18 and TRBJ1-1, with unresolved D. The V end lost 6 bases, the J end lost 6 bases, and 14 bases lay between the germline ends. The CDR3 is 13 residues long. Germline CDR1 KGHSH, CDR2 LQKENI. CDR3 bases: TGTGCCAGCTCCCCGACATGGTGTGCTGAAGCTTTCTTT. Protein: CASSPTWCAEAFF.

Worth noting for this clonotype: At one end, the junction sequence differs from germline, possibly due to a read error. This chain joins TRBV2 and TRBJ1-2; the D gene is possibly TRBD1 (5 bases). This CDR3 is built from 12 residues. Germline-derived CDR1 and CDR2 are SNHLY and FYNNEI. The CDR3 region has the DNA TGTGACAGCAGTGGATTAGGACATGGATACACCTTC. Amino acid sequence: CDSSGLGHGYTF.

This clonotype was observed at least ten times. The rearrangement links TRBV9 to TRBJ2-5; TRBD1 or TRBD2 may be the D gene (6 bases each). Per germline, CDR1 SGDLS and CDR2 YYNGEE. Trimming cost V 0 bases and J 5 bases, with 11 bases left between them. The CDR3 extends over 14 amino acids. In DNA form, the CDR3 reads TGTGCCAGCAGCGTAGGGGGGGCGGAGGAGACCCAGTACTTC. As protein: CASSVGGAEETQYF. Using reference TRBV9 and TRBJ2-5 for the parts outside the CDR3, the full variable domain is DSGVTQTPKHLITATGQRVTLRCSPRSGDLSVYWYQQSLDQGLQFLIQYYNGEERAKGNILERFSAQQFPDLHSELNLSSLELGDSALYFCASSVGGAEETQYFGPGTRLLVL.

This clonotype was picked up many times. This chain uses TRBV9 with TRBJ1-5, with a possible D match to TRBD1 (5 bases). Trimming took 5 bases from V and 2 from J, leaving 11 bases between them. Germline CDR1 is SGDLS and CDR2 is YYNGEE. The CDR3 sequence is 14 residues long. The CDR3 DNA sequence: TGTGCCAGCAGTGGGGGGTCCGGCAATCAGCCCCAGCATTTT. Amino acid sequence: CASSGGSGNQPQHF.

The DNA of the CDR3 is TGCGCCAGCAGCCCGATTATAGCGGGAGAGGGGTTCTTC. It encodes CASSPIIAGEGFF. The V gene is TRBV5-1, the J gene TRBJ2-1, with 9 bases aligning to TRBD2. Trimming at V came to 4 bases and at J to 15 bases, leaving 11 bases not matched to a gene. The CDR3 is 13 amino acids. Germline V gene data show CDR1 as SGHRS and CDR2 as YFSETQ.

The rearrangement joins TRBV25-1 to TRBJ2-1; D is unclear. The V and J ends lost 5 bases and 6 bases respectively, with 14 bases between them. Germline V lookup: CDR1 MGHDK, CDR2 SYGVNS. The CDR3 runs to 14 residues. In nucleotides, the CDR3 is TGTGCCAGCAGTACATGGACCCCGGGCAATGAGCAGTTCTTC. This gives the protein CASSTWTPGNEQFF. The variable domain in full, with the rest retrieved from reference TRBV25-1 and TRBJ2-1, is EADIYQTPRYLVIGTGKKITLECSQTMGHDKMYWYQQDPGMELHLIHYSYGVNSTEKGDLSSESTVSRIRTEHFPLTLESARPSHTSQYLCASSTWTPGNEQFFGPGTRLTVL.

The chain is built from TRBV6-2 or TRBV6-3 and TRBJ1-4, with D uncertain. Deletions cut 8 bases from V and 8 bases from J, with 12 bases between. Germline values: CDR1 MNHEY, CDR2 SVGEGT. This CDR3 is built from 12 residues. CDR3 protein: CASGLGWEKLFF. CDR3 coding DNA: TGTGCCAGCGGTCTGGGGTGGGAAAAACTGTTTTTT.

Comments on this clonotype: Compared with germline, one end of the junction differs, possibly owing to a read error. The rearrangement joins TRBV2 to TRBJ2-2; TRBD2 might be the D (6 bases). In germline, CDR1 is SNHLY, CDR2 FYNNEI. The CDR3 sequence is 12 residues long. In DNA, the CDR3 is TGTGCCAGCAGTGGGGACTCCGGGGAGCTTTTTTTT. It codes for CASSGDSGELFF.

About this clonotype: Without the conserved terminal phenylalanine or tryptophan, this CDR3 likely stems from a read error. The chain recombines TRBV4-2 with TRBJ2-2; 7 positions agree with TRBD2. CDR1 is LGHNA, CDR2 YNFKEQ, per germline. This CDR3 spans 15 amino acids. CDR3 DNA: TGTGCCAGCGGCCAACGTGGACTAGGGTCCGGGGAGCTGTTTTCT. It yields the protein CASGQRGLGSGELFS.